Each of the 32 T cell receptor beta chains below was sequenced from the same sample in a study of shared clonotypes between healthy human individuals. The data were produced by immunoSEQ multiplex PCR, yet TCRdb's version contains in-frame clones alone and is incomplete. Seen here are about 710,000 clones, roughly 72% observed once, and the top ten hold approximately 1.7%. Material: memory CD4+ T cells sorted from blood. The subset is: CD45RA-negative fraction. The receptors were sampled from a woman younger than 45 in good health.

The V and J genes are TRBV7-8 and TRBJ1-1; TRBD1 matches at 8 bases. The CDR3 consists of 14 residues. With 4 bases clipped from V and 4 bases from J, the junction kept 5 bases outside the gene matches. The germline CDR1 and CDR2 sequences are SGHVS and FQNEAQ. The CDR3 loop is CASSYQQGGTEAFF. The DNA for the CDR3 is TGTGCCAGCAGCTACCAACAGGGGGGCACTGAAGCTTTCTTT.

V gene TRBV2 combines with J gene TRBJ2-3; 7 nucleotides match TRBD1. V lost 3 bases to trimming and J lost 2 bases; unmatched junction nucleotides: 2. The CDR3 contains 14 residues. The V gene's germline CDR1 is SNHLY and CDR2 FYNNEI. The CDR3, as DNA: TGTGCCAGCAGTGACCAGGGGGTCACAGATACGCAGTATTTT. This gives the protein CASSDQGVTDTQYF.

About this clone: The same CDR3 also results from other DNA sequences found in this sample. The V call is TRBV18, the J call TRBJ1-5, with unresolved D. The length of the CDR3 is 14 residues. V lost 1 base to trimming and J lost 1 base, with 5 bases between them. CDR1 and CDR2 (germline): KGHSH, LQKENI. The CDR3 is CASSPQGSNQPQHF. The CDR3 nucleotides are TGTGCCAGCTCACCACAAGGAAGCAATCAGCCCCAGCATTTT.

CDR3 bases: TGTGCCACGAACGACCGGGGCTCTGGAAACACCATATATTTT. Translating gives CATNDRGSGNTIYF. V and J are TRBV28 and TRBJ1-3; D not certain. The CDR3 is 14 residues long. V lost 10 bases and J 0 bases, leaving 13 bases between the germline ends. Germline V gene sequence: CDR1 MDHEN, CDR2 SYDVKM.

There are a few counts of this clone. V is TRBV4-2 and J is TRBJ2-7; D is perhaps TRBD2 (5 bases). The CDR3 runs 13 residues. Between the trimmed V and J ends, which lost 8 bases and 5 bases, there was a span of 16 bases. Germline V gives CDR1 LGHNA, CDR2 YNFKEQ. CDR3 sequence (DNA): TGTGCCAGCCGAGGGTTAGGGAGCCACGAGCAGTACTTC. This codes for CASRGLGSHEQYF.

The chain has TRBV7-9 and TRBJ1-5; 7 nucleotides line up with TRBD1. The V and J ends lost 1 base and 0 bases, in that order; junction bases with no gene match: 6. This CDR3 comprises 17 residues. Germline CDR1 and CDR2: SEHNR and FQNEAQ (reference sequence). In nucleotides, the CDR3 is TGTGCCAGCAGCTTAGATTTCGGGACAGATAGCAATCAGCCCCAGCATTTT. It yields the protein CASSLDFGTDSNQPQHF. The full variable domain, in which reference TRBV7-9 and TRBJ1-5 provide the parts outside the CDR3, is DTGVSQNPRHKITKRGQNVTFRCDPISEHNRLYWYRQTLGQGPEFLTYFQNEAQLEKSRLLSDRFSAERPKGSFSTLEIQRTEQGDSAMYLCASSLDFGTDSNQPQHFGDGTRLSIL.

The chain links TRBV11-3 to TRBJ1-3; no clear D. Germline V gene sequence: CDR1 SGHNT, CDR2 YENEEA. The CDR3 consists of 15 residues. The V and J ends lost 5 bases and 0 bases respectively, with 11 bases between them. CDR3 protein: CASSLLEFSGNTIYF. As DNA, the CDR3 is TGTGCCAGCAGCCTACTCGAGTTCTCTGGAAACACCATATATTTT. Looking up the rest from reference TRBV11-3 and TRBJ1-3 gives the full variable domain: EAGVVQSPRYKIIEKKQPVAFWCNPISGHNTLYWYLQNLGQGPELLIRYENEEAVDDSQLPKDRFSAERLKGVDSTLKIQPAELGDSAVYLCASSLLEFSGNTIYFGEGSWLTVV.

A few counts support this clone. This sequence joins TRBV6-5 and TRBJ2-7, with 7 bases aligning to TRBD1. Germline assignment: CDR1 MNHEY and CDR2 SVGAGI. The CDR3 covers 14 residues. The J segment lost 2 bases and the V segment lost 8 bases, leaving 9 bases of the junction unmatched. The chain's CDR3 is CASYRQGQPYEQYF. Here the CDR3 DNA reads TGTGCCAGCTATCGTCAGGGACAGCCCTACGAGCAGTACTTC.

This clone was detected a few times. CDR3 coding DNA: TGTGCCAGCAGCAAGGACAGGGGCGATTACAATGAGCAGTTCTTC. Protein sequence: CASSKDRGDYNEQFF. This sequence joins TRBV7-2 and TRBJ2-1, with 9 positions matching TRBD1. Trimming cost V 5 bases and J 4 bases; bases outside gene matches: 6. This CDR3 is 15 amino acids long. In germline, CDR1 is SGHTA, CDR2 FQGNSA.

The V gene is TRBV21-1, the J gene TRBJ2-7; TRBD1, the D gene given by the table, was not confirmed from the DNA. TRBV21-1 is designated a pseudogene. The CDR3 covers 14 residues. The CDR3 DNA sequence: TGTGCCAATAAAGCAGGGGTATGGGCCTACGAGCAGTACTTC. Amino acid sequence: CANKAGVWAYEQYF.

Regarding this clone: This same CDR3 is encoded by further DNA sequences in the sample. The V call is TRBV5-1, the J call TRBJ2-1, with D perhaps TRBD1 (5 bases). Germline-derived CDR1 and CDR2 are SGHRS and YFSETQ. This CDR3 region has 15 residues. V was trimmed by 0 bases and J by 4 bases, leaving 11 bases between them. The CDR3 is CASSLVAGLYNEQFF. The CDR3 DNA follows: TGCGCCAGCAGCTTGGTGGCAGGGTTATACAATGAGCAGTTCTTC. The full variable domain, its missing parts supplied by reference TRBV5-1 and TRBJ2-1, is KAGVTQTPRYLIKTRGQQVTLSCSPISGHRSVSWYQQTPGQGLQFLFEYFSETQRNKGNFPGRFSGRQFSNSRSEMNVSTLELGDSALYLCASSLVAGLYNEQFFGPGTRLTVL.

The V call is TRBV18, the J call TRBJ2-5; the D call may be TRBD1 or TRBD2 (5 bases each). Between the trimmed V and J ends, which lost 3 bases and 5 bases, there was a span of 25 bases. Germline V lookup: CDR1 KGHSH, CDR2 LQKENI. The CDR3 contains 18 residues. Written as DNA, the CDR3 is TGTGCCAGCTCACCGAGGGCGGAGCAGGGCGCTCTGGGGGAGACCCAGTACTTC. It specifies CASSPRAEQGALGETQYF.

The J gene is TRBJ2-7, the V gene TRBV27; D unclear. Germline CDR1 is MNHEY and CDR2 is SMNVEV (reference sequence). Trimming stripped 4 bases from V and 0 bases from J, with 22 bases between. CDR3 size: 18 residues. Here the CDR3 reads CASSSPGSASQSSYEQYF. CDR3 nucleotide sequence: TGTGCCAGCAGTTCCCCCGGGTCAGCCTCACAAAGCTCCTACGAGCAGTACTTC.

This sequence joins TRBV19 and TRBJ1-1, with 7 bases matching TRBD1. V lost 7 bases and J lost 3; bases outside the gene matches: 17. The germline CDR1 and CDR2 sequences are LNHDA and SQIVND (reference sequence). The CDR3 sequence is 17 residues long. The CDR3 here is CASTHQSLLGQDTEAFF. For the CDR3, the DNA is TGTGCCAGTACTCACCAATCTCTCCTAGGACAGGACACTGAAGCTTTCTTT.

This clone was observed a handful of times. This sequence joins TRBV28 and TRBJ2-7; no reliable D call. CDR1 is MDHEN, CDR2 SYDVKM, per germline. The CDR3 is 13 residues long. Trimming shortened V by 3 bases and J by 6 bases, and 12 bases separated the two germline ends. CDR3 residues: CASSFSPPSEQYF. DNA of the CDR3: TGTGCCAGCAGTTTTAGTCCCCCATCCGAGCAGTACTTC.

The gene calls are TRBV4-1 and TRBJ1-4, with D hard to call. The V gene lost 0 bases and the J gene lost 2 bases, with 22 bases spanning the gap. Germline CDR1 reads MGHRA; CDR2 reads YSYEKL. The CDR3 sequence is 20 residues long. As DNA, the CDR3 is TGCGCCAGCAGCCAAGATCGGTTTCTAGGGTTGTTACTGACTAATGAAAAACTGTTTTTT. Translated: CASSQDRFLGLLLTNEKLFF.

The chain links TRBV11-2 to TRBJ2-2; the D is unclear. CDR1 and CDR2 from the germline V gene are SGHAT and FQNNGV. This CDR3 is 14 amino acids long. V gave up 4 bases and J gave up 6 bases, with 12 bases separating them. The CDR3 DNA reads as TGTGCCAGCAGCTGGGCCTCCGGGTCCGGGGAGCTGTTTTTT. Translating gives CASSWASGSGELFF.

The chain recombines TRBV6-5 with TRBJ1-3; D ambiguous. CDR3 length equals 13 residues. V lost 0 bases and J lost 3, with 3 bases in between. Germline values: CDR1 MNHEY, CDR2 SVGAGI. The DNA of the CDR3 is TGTGCCAGCAGTTACTCGCTTGGAAACACCATATATTTT. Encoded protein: CASSYSLGNTIYF.

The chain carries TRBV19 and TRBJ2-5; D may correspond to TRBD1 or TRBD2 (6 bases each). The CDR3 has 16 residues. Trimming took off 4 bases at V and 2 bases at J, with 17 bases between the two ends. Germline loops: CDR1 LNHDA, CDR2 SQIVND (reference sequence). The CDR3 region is CASSRVGGGTQETQYF. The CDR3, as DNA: TGTGCCAGTAGTAGGGTCGGGGGCGGAACGCAAGAGACCCAGTACTTC.

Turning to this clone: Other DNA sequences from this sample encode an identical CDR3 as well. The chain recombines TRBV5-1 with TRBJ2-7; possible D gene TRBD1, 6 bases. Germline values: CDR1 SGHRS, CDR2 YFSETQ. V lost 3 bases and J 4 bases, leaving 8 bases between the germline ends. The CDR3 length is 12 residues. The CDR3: CASSSQGYEQYF. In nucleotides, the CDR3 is TGCGCCAGCAGCTCACAGGGATACGAGCAGTACTTC. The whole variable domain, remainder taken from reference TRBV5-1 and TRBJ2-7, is KAGVTQTPRYLIKTRGQQVTLSCSPISGHRSVSWYQQTPGQGLQFLFEYFSETQRNKGNFPGRFSGRQFSNSRSEMNVSTLELGDSALYLCASSSQGYEQYFGPGTRLTVT.

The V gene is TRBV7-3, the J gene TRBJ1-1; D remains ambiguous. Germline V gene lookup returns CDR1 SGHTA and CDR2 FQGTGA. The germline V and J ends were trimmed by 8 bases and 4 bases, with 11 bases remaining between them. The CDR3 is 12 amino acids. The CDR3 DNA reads TGTGCCAGCCCCCTTATCGGCACTGAAGCTTTCTTT. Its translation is CASPLIGTEAFF.

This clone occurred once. The CDR3 sequence is CASSSDPRLAGGGYQETQYF. The DNA of the CDR3 is TGTGCCAGCAGTTCCGACCCCCGACTAGCGGGAGGGGGGTACCAAGAGACCCAGTACTTC. The rearrangement links TRBV27 to TRBJ2-5; 14 bases are a match to TRBD2. Germline V CDR1 and CDR2: MNHEY, SMNVEV (reference sequence). The CDR3 length is 20 residues. V lost 4 bases and J lost 0; bases outside the gene matches: 13.

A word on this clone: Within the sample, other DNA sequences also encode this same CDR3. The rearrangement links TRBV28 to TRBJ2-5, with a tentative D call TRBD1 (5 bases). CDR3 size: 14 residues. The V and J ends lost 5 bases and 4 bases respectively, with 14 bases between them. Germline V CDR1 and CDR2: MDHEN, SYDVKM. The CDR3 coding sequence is TGTGCCAGCAGTCGGCCAGGGTTCAGAGAGACCCAGTACTTC. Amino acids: CASSRPGFRETQYF.

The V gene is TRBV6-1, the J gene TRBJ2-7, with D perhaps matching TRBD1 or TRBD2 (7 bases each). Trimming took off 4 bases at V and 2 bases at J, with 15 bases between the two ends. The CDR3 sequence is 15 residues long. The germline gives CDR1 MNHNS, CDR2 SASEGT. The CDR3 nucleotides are TGTGCCAGCAGTGCCCAGGGGGGGAATACCTACGAGCAGTACTTC. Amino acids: CASSAQGGNTYEQYF.

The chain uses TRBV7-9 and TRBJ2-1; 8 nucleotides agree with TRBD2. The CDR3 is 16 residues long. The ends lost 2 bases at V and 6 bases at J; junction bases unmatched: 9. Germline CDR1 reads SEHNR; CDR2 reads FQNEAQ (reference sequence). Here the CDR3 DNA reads TGTGCCAGCAGCTTACCGGGAGGGGCCATAAGCAATGAGCAGTTCTTC. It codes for CASSLPGGAISNEQFF.

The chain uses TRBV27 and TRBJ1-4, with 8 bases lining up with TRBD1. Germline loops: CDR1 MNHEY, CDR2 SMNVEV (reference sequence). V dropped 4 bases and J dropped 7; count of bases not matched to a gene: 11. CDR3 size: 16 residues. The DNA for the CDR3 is TGTGCCAGCAGTTCCTATTCGGCTGGGACAGGTGAAAAACTGTTTTTT. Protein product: CASSSYSAGTGEKLFF.

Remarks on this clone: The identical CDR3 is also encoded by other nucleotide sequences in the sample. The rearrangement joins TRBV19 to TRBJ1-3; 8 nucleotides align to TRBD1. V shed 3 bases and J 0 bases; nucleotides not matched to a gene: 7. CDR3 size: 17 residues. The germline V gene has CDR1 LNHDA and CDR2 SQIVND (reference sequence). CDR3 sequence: CASSIRQGSSSGNTIYF. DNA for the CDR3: TGTGCCAGTAGTATCCGACAGGGGTCTAGCTCTGGAAACACCATATATTTT.

CDR3 sequence reads: CASSSPGRSYGYTF. In DNA, the CDR3 is TGTGCCAGCAGTAGCCCGGGGCGGTCTTACGGCTACACCTTC. J is TRBJ1-2 and V is TRBV27, with D possibly being TRBD1 (5 bases). The CDR3 totals 14 residues. Trimming took off 5 bases at V and 8 bases at J, with 18 bases between the two ends. CDR1 is MNHEY and CDR2 is SMNVEV in the germline V gene (reference sequence).

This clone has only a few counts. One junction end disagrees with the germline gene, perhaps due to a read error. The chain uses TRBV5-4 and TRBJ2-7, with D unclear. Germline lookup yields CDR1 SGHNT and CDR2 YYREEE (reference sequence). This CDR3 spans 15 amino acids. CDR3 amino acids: CASSLAAGSSHEQYF. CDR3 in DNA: TGTGCCAGCAGCTTGGCAGCAGGTTCCTCCCACGAGCAGTACTTC.

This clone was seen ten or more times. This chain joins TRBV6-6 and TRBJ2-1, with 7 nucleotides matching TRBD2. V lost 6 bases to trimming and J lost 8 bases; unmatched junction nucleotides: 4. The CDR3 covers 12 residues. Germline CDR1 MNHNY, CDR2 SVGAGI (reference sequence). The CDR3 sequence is CASSPGGDEQFF. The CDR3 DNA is TGTGCCAGCAGCCCTGGGGGGGATGAGCAGTTCTTC.

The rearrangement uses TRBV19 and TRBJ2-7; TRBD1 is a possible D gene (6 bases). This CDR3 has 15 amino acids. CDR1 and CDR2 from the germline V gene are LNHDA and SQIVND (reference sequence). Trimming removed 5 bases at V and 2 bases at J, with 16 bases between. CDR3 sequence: CASSPPWGRAYEQYF. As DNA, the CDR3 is TGTGCCAGTAGTCCCCCGTGGGGGCGGGCCTACGAGCAGTACTTC.

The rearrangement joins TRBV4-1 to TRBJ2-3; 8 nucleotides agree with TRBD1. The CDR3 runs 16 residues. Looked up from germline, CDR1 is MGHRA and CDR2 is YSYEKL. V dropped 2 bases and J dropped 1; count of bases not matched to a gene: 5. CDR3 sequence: CASSQTPGQGTDTQYF. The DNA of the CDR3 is TGCGCCAGCAGCCAAACCCCGGGACAGGGCACAGATACGCAGTATTTT.